Shown below are 29 T cell receptor beta chains from a single sample sequenced in a study of CD8 T cells in Susac syndrome. RNA, at roughly 0.45 to 1 ug, was reverse transcribed with random hexamers. Using its own MiXCR run on the immunoSEQ multiplex PCR reads, TCRdb lists one record per CDR3 protein. The sample carries approximately 160,000 distinct CDR3 sequences, roughly 95% recorded once. The source material was CD4+ T cells from PBMCs. Receptors were obtained from a human donor in good health.

V usage is TRBV5-1 and J usage is TRBJ2-1; no definite D call. The germline CDR1 and CDR2 sequences are SGHRS and YFSETQ. The CDR3 sequence is 13 residues long. V was clipped by 1 base and J by 4 bases, with 6 bases between them. The DNA of the CDR3 is TGCGCCAGCAGCTTGAACAGTTACAATGAGCAGTTCTTC. Residues: CASSLNSYNEQFF.

J is TRBJ2-1 and V is TRBV25-1, with D perhaps TRBD1 (6 bases). The CDR3 totals 16 residues. Germline values: CDR1 MGHDK, CDR2 SYGVNS. V lost 4 bases and J lost 2, with 15 bases in between. CDR3 nucleotide sequence: TGTGCCAGCAGTGTCCTGGACAGCTTCGCCTACAATGAGCAGTTCTTC. Encoded protein: CASSVLDSFAYNEQFF.

The chain employs TRBV7-9 and TRBJ1-1; 8 bases match TRBD1. The germline V gene has CDR1 SEHNR and CDR2 FQNEAQ (reference sequence). The CDR3 has 15 residues. With V trimmed by 1 base and J by 5 bases, 6 bases remained unmatched. The CDR3 is CASSLVGTGMTEAFF. As DNA, the CDR3 is TGTGCCAGCAGCTTAGTCGGGACAGGAATGACTGAAGCTTTCTTT.

The chain employs TRBV20-1 and TRBJ1-5; tentative D call: TRBD1 (6 bases). The CDR3 consists of 12 residues. Germline CDR1 DFQATT, CDR2 SNEGSKA (reference sequence). V lost 5 bases, J lost 5 bases, and 10 bases lay in between. DNA for the CDR3: TGCAGTGCTGGGGAGGGGGATCAGCCCCAGCATTTT. Residues: CSAGEGDQPQHF.

The chain recombines TRBV29-1 with TRBJ2-3, with D perhaps matching TRBD1 (6 bases). V shed 4 bases and J shed 0 bases, with 8 bases lying between them. CDR3 length equals 13 residues. Per germline, CDR1 SQVTM and CDR2 ANQGSEA. CDR3 residues: CSVVDRSTDTQYF. In DNA, the CDR3 is TGCAGCGTTGTCGACAGGAGCACAGATACGCAGTATTTT.

The chain uses TRBV6-4 and TRBJ1-6; TRBD1 matches at 10 bases. The germline V gene encodes CDR1 MRHNA and CDR2 SNTAGT. The CDR3 sequence is 14 residues long. The junction had 6 bases not matched to a gene; V was cut back by 5 bases and J by 11 bases. The CDR3 DNA reads TGTGCCAGCAGTCGGGACAGGGGATTTACACCCCTCCACTTT. Its protein is CASSRDRGFTPLHF.

The chain recombines TRBV7-2 with TRBJ2-1; 10 positions agree with TRBD1. V trimming: 5 bases; J trimming: 9 bases; junction bases outside the gene matches: 7. This CDR3 is 14 amino acids long. Germline V gene sequence: CDR1 SGHTA, CDR2 FQGNSA. For the CDR3, the DNA is TGTGCCAGCAGCGCCGACAGGGGGCGGATTGAGCAGTTCTTC. Protein product: CASSADRGRIEQFF.

This chain uses TRBV20-1 with TRBJ1-6; no definite D call. The germline V gene has CDR1 DFQATT and CDR2 SNEGSKA (reference sequence). The CDR3 runs 14 residues. Between the trimmed V and J ends, which lost 2 bases and 8 bases, there was a span of 13 bases. The CDR3 here is CSARTTDVYSPLHF. The CDR3 DNA follows: TGCAGTGCTAGAACGACGGACGTTTATTCACCCCTCCACTTT.

The chain carries TRBV2 and TRBJ2-5, with 7 bases matching TRBD1. The CDR3 loop spans 14 amino acids. The V segment lost 8 bases and the J segment 5 bases; nucleotides outside the gene matches: 11. Germline V gene lookup returns CDR1 SNHLY and CDR2 FYNNEI. As DNA, the CDR3 is TGTGCCAGCCACAGGGGTCCCTTATGGGAGACCCAGTACTTC. Translating it yields CASHRGPLWETQYF.

The chain employs TRBV13 and TRBJ2-7; D may be TRBD1 (6 bases). There are 14 residues in the CDR3. V was pared by 5 bases and J by 3 bases, with 14 bases between. In germline, CDR1 is PRHDT, CDR2 FYEKMQ (reference sequence). This chain's CDR3 is CASSPRGHLYEQYF. Here the CDR3 DNA reads TGTGCCAGCAGCCCGAGGGGACACCTCTACGAGCAGTACTTC.

The chain recombines TRBV19 with TRBJ1-5, with 8 bases aligning to TRBD1. Germline lookup yields CDR1 LNHDA and CDR2 SQIVND (reference sequence). The junction had 6 bases not matched to a gene; V was cut back by 4 bases and J by 4 bases. This CDR3 region has 15 residues. The CDR3 region has the DNA TGTGCCAGTAGTAGACAGGGGATAGGGAATCAGCCCCAGCATTTT. Translated, it gives CASSRQGIGNQPQHF.

As for this clonotype: An end of the junction differs from the germline gene, which may be a read error. The chain has TRBV5-1 and TRBJ1-2; maybe TRBD1 (5 bases). The CDR3 spans 11 residues. Germline CDR1 and CDR2: SGHRS and YFSETQ. The CDR3 DNA reads TGCGCCAGCAGCTTGGGACAGTGGCGCTTCTTC. This translates into CASSLGQWRFF.

The V and J genes are TRBV5-1 and TRBJ2-2, with D maybe TRBD2 (6 bases). Between the trimmed V and J ends, which lost 0 bases and 0 bases, there was a span of 9 bases. CDR1 is SGHRS and CDR2 is YFSETQ in the germline V gene. The CDR3 consists of 16 residues. The CDR3: CASSLVWGANTGELFF. The CDR3 DNA reads as TGCGCCAGCAGCTTGGTTTGGGGGGCGAACACCGGGGAGCTGTTTTTT.

The chain has TRBV28 and TRBJ2-7; D call uncertain. CDR3 length: 13 residues. V was clipped by 4 bases and J by 3 bases, with 10 bases between them. The germline gives CDR1 MDHEN, CDR2 SYDVKM. CDR3 in DNA: TGTGCCAGCAGTTCCTCCAACTTCTACGAGCAGTACTTC. It codes for CASSSSNFYEQYF.

The CDR3 coding sequence is TGTGCCAGCAGCCAAACAGGCCGGGAAGGCTACACCTTC. Protein: CASSQTGREGYTF. The V gene is TRBV3-1, the J gene TRBJ1-2; tentative D call: TRBD1 (5 bases). CDR1 LGHDT and CDR2 YNNKEL come from the germline V gene (reference sequence). The CDR3 runs 13 residues. V was pared by 2 bases and J by 8 bases, with 12 bases between.

V is TRBV7-2 and J is TRBJ1-2; TRBD1 aligns across 9 bases. V lost 5 bases to trimming and J lost 8 bases; unmatched junction nucleotides: 9. This CDR3 is built from 14 residues. Germline V gives CDR1 SGHTA, CDR2 FQGNSA. The CDR3 is CASSPGQGSKGYTF. Written as DNA, the CDR3 is TGTGCCAGCAGCCCGGGACAGGGAAGTAAAGGCTACACCTTC.

This sequence joins TRBV20-1 and TRBJ1-5; D might be TRBD1 (5 bases). CDR3 length equals 11 residues. CDR1 is DFQATT, CDR2 SNEGSKA, per germline (reference sequence). This CDR3 reads CRGRAEQPQHF. CDR3 sequence (DNA): TGCAGGGGCAGGGCGGAACAGCCCCAGCATTTT.

This clonotype was recorded a few times. The chain links TRBV7-2 to TRBJ1-5; D uncertain. Trimming took 3 bases from V and 1 from J, leaving 4 bases between them. The germline gives CDR1 SGHTA, CDR2 FQGNSA. This CDR3 region has 13 residues. The CDR3 bases are TGTGCCAGCAGCTTTTCCAGCAATCAGCCCCAGCATTTT. It encodes CASSFSSNQPQHF.

The chain links TRBV18 to TRBJ1-1, with D uncertain. Germline V gives CDR1 KGHSH, CDR2 LQKENI. The ends were cut back, 6 bases at V and 0 bases at J, with 8 bases in the middle. The CDR3 consists of 13 residues. The CDR3 spells CASSPGLNTEAFF. Here the CDR3 DNA reads TGTGCCAGCTCCCCCGGCTTGAACACTGAAGCTTTCTTT.

J is TRBJ1-2 and V is TRBV13; D ambiguous. Germline CDR1 is PRHDT and CDR2 is FYEKMQ (reference sequence). This CDR3 has 15 amino acids. V was shortened by 8 bases and J by 4 bases, with 20 bases between the two germline ends. The CDR3 nucleotides are TGTGCCAGCCGTAACCGAGAGCGAGGTGGCTATGGCTACACCTTC. It yields the protein CASRNRERGGYGYTF.

V is TRBV19 and J is TRBJ1-6, with D perhaps TRBD1 (5 bases). This CDR3 spans 13 amino acids. Trimming removed 7 bases from V and 7 bases from J, with 11 bases in between. Germline V gene lookup returns CDR1 LNHDA and CDR2 SQIVND (reference sequence). CDR3 nucleotide sequence: TGTGCCAGTAACCAGGGTAGCAATTCACCCCTCCACTTT. Translating gives CASNQGSNSPLHF.

A remark on this clonotype: One end of the junction is discordant with germline, which a read error may explain. The chain joins TRBV23-1 to TRBJ1-4, with D possibly TRBD1 on 5 matching bases. TRBV23-1 is annotated as an ORF whose role is uncertain. The CDR3 spans 15 residues. This chain's CDR3 is CASRQSRKGNEKLFF. CDR3 in DNA: TGCGCCAGCAGGCAATCTCGGAAGGGGAATGAAAAACTGTTTTTT.

This sequence joins TRBV30 and TRBJ1-1; D possibly corresponds to TRBD1 (6 bases). Germline assignment: CDR1 GTSNPN and CDR2 SVGIG (reference sequence). The V and J ends lost 3 bases and 5 bases respectively, with 10 bases between them. CDR3 length equals 12 residues. The CDR3 loop is CAWRQGGTEAFF. CDR3 sequence (DNA): TGTGCCTGGAGACAGGGAGGAACTGAAGCTTTCTTT.

The chain recombines TRBV27 with TRBJ2-1; 8 bases line up with TRBD2. The CDR3 totals 14 residues. CDR1 and CDR2 from the germline V gene are MNHEY and SMNVEV (reference sequence). Trimming took 5 bases from V and 7 from J; bases not matched to a gene: 7. The CDR3 nucleotides read TGTGCCAGCAGTAGAGCGGGGGCTCGGAATGAGCAGTTCTTC. Translation gives CASSRAGARNEQFF.

J is TRBJ1-5 and V is TRBV20-1; D remains ambiguous. Germline values: CDR1 DFQATT, CDR2 SNEGSKA (reference sequence). The V gene lost 2 bases and the J gene lost 3 bases, with 8 bases spanning the gap. There are 13 residues in the CDR3. The chain's CDR3 is CSARPGNNQPQHF. As DNA, the CDR3 is TGCAGTGCTAGACCCGGAAACAATCAGCCCCAGCATTTT.

The rearrangement links TRBV12-3 or TRBV12-4 to TRBJ2-7; 9 nucleotides line up with TRBD1. The CDR3 totals 16 residues. The ends lost 1 base at V and 1 base at J; junction bases unmatched: 5. CDR3 loop: CASSLGPGQGSYEQYF. CDR3 coding DNA: TGTGCCAGCAGTTTAGGACCGGGACAGGGTTCCTACGAGCAGTACTTC.

V is TRBV9 and J is TRBJ2-3; D is perhaps TRBD2 (5 bases). Germline V gene sequence: CDR1 SGDLS, CDR2 YYNGEE. Between the trimmed V and J ends, which lost 2 bases and 8 bases, there was a span of 12 bases. The CDR3 is made up of 13 amino acids. CDR3: CASSVGSVSTQYF. CDR3 bases: TGTGCCAGCAGCGTTGGTAGCGTCTCTACGCAGTATTTT.

The J gene is TRBJ1-2, the V gene TRBV20-1, with 9 bases lining up with TRBD1. Trimming took 3 bases from V and 4 from J; bases not matched to a gene: 6. CDR1 and CDR2 from the germline V gene are DFQATT and SNEGSKA (reference sequence). The CDR3 runs 14 residues. The CDR3 DNA reads as TGCAGTGCTAGCCACGGACAGGGGAGCTATGGCTACACCTTC. This translates into CSASHGQGSYGYTF.

This clonotype was counted once. The V call is TRBV10-2, the J call TRBJ2-7, with 12 bases aligning to TRBD2. V was clipped by 6 bases and J by 3 bases; unmatched bases: 3. The CDR3 is 14 amino acids. Per the germline V gene, CDR1 is WSHSY and CDR2 is SAAADI. CDR3 in DNA: TGCGCCAGCAGCCTAGCGGGGGGGCGCTACGAGCAGTACTTC. Its translation: CASSLAGGRYEQYF.